This TCR beta chain was sequenced during a study of blood T cell repertoires in COVID-19. This CDR3 contains 14 residues. Germline CDR1 KGHSH, CDR2 LQKENI. V lost 2 bases to trimming and J lost 6 bases; unmatched junction nucleotides: 6. The assay was immunoSEQ multiplex PCR, and TCRdb's table has in-frame clones only and misses some. Altogether hundreds of thousands of clones are present, 80% to 90% being singletons, with the ten largest covering 2.2%. The TCR was taken from a man aged 30 to 39 who had recovered from COVID-19. This chain uses TRBV18 with TRBJ1-1; 7 bases line up with TRBD1. The material sequenced was PBMCs or T cells enriched from blood (not recorded which). CDR3 DNA: TGTGCCAGCTCACCAATAGACAGGGCGGCTGAAGCTTTCTTT. Encoded protein: CASSPIDRAAEAFF.